The rows below give T cell receptor beta chains drawn from one sample of a study of blood T cell repertoires in COVID-19. Sequenced by immunoSEQ multiplex PCR; TCRdb stores in-frame clones only, minus some. This sample carries 150,000 to 200,000 clones, 80% to 90% of them seen once, and the ten largest clones take approximately 11%. Sequenced material: peripheral blood. These receptors all come from a human donor with active or convalescent COVID-19. The donor label of this sample is uncertain. The CDR3 runs from the conserved cysteine through the conserved F or W. The D gene is left open where the match is weak. Rows give clone size only sometimes, using once, few, many, or a class for an expanded clone.

v_call	clone_size	d_call	j_call	cdr3_aa	cdr3_nt
TRBV7-9	few	TRBD2	TRBJ2-1	CASSSKAGTSEFF	TGTGCCAGCAGCTCCAAAGCCGGGACTAGTGAGTTCTTC
TRBV6-5	-	TRBD1	TRBJ1-2	CASSRPGQDGYTF	TGTGCCAGCAGCCGACCGGGACAGGATGGCTACACCTTC
TRBV3-1/TRBV3-2	few	-	TRBJ1-1	CASRYRNTEAFF	TGTGCCAGCAGATACAGGAACACTGAAGCTTTCTTT
TRBV5-1	-	TRBD1	TRBJ2-7	CASSLQGVLGFDEQYF	TGCGCCAGCAGCCTACAGGGGGTCCTAGGTTTTGACGAGCAGTACTTC
TRBV4-2	-	-	TRBJ2-7	CASSQDWKMRRARAYEQYF	TGTGCCAGCAGCCAAGATTGGAAAATGAGGAGGGCCAGGGCCTACGAGCAGTACTTC
TRBV6-5	-	-	TRBJ1-1	CASSYYSSYMNTEAFF	TGTGCCAGCAGTTATTATTCCTCTTACATGAACACTGAAGCTTTCTTT
TRBV18	-	TRBD1	TRBJ1-4	CASSPSLTGTGGEKLFF	TGTGCCAGCTCACCGTCCCTCACCGGGACAGGGGGTGAAAAACTGTTTTTT
TRBV19	-	-	TRBJ2-2	CASRDSANTGELFF	TGTGCCAGTAGGGACAGCGCGAACACCGGGGAGCTGTTTTTT
TRBV2	-	-	TRBJ1-6	CASSRTNRALGYSPLHF	TGTGCCAGCAGCCGAACGAACAGGGCCCTTGGGTATTCACCCCTCCACTTT
TRBV7-4	-	-	TRBJ2-3	CASRTGGGTTDTQYF	TGTGCCAGCAGAACTGGTGGGGGCACCACAGATACGCAGTATTTT
TRBV19	-	TRBD2	TRBJ2-1	CASSIDPRLAMARNEQFF	TGTGCCAGTAGTATAGACCCCCGACTAGCCATGGCGAGGAATGAGCAGTTCTTC
TRBV5-1	-	-	TRBJ2-3	CASSLGGADTQYF	TGCGCCAGCAGCTTGGGGGGCGCAGATACGCAGTATTTT
TRBV2	-	-	TRBJ2-2	CASSLQGYGGELFF	TGTGCCAGCAGTCTCCAGGGTTATGGCGGGGAGCTGTTTTTT
TRBV18	-	-	TRBJ2-5	CASSRLQGMDEETQYF	TGTGCCAGCTCCCGCTTACAGGGCATGGACGAAGAGACCCAGTACTTC
TRBV28	-	TRBD1	TRBJ1-5	CASTIRAGGNQPQHF	TGTGCCAGCACCATCAGGGCAGGGGGGAATCAGCCCCAGCATTTT
TRBV6-6	-	-	TRBJ2-3	CASSLRLSHVNTDTQYF	TGTGCCAGCAGTCTTCGTCTTTCACACGTAAACACAGATACGCAGTATTTT
TRBV7-9	-	-	TRBJ1-1	CASSLAGRPEAFF	TGTGCCAGCAGCTTAGCAGGGAGGCCTGAAGCTTTCTTT
TRBV19	once	TRBD1	TRBJ1-5	CASSKGQGSNQPQHF	TGTGCCAGTAGTAAAGGACAGGGCAGCAATCAGCCCCAGCATTTT
TRBV5-1	-	-	TRBJ1-4	CASRTGTNEKLFF	TGCGCCAGCAGGACAGGCACTAATGAAAAACTGTTTTTT
TRBV7-2	-	TRBD2	TRBJ2-3	CASRLAGTDTQYF	TGTGCCAGCAGACTAGCGGGCACAGATACGCAGTATTTT
TRBV7-9	-	-	TRBJ2-3	CASSYRGGLTSTDTQYF	TGTGCCAGCAGCTACCGCGGAGGGCTCACTAGCACAGATACGCAGTATTTT
TRBV5-5	-	-	TRBJ2-5	CVSSLGQGGFQETQYF	TGTGTCAGCAGCTTGGGGCAGGGGGGATTCCAAGAGACCCAGTACTTC
TRBV3-1/TRBV3-2	once	-	TRBJ1-2	CASSHLTFNYGYTF	TGTGCCAGCAGCCACCTCACATTTAACTATGGCTACACCTTC
TRBV19	once	TRBD1	TRBJ2-6	CASDGQGSPGANVLTF	TGTGCCAGTGACGGACAGGGGAGTCCTGGGGCCAACGTCCTGACTTTC
TRBV9	-	TRBD2	TRBJ2-3	CASSGSGGHTDTQYF	TGTGCCAGCAGCGGCAGCGGGGGGCACACAGATACGCAGTATTTT
TRBV28	-	-	TRBJ2-7	CASSSLYEQYF	TGTGCCAGCAGTTCACTTTACGAGCAGTACTTC
TRBV7-3	-	-	TRBJ2-3	CASSLSRADTQYF	TGTGCCAGCAGCTTAAGTCGAGCAGATACGCAGTATTTT
TRBV11-1	-	TRBD1	TRBJ1-2	CASRGTGYQGYTF	TGTGCCAGCCGAGGGACAGGGTATCAGGGCTACACCTTC
TRBV6-5	-	TRBD1	TRBJ2-7	CASSSGTGNEQYF	TGTGCCAGCAGCTCCGGGACAGGGAACGAGCAGTACTTC
TRBV10-3	-	TRBD2	TRBJ2-3	CAISAGRGLAGGPSTDTQYF	TGTGCCATCAGTGCCGGAAGGGGCCTAGCGGGAGGGCCGAGTACAGATACGCAGTATTTT
TRBV18	-	TRBD1	TRBJ1-4	CASSPGQSNEKLFF	TGTGCCAGCTCACCGGGACAGAGTAATGAAAAACTGTTTTTT
TRBV28	-	-	TRBJ1-2	CASSSYHNPNDYGYTF	TGTGCCAGCAGTTCTTATCACAACCCGAATGACTATGGCTACACCTTC
TRBV5-6	few	TRBD2	TRBJ2-2	CASSLSLREGTGELFF	TGTGCCAGCAGCTTGAGTTTGCGGGAGGGAACCGGGGAGCTGTTTTTT
TRBV5-4	-	TRBD1	TRBJ2-5	CASSFGQAQETQYF	TGTGCCAGCAGCTTTGGACAGGCTCAAGAGACCCAGTACTTC
TRBV3-1/TRBV3-2	-	TRBD2	TRBJ2-4	CASSQEAGEREWLAKNIQYF	TGTGCCAGCAGCCAAGAAGCCGGGGAGCGGGAGTGGCTAGCCAAAAACATTCAGTACTTC
TRBV30	-	-	TRBJ2-2	CAWKRVNTGELFF	TGTGCCTGGAAGAGGGTAAACACCGGGGAGCTGTTTTTT
TRBV3-1/TRBV3-2	-	-	TRBJ2-4	CASSPDDSAKNIQYF	TGTGCCAGCAGCCCAGATGACAGTGCCAAAAACATTCAGTACTTC
TRBV24-1	-	-	TRBJ2-2	CATSDLTETGELFF	TGTGCCACCAGTGACCTAACAGAAACCGGGGAGCTGTTTTTT
TRBV7-2	-	TRBD1	TRBJ2-7	CASSRPGQGDHEQYF	TGTGCCAGCAGTAGACCGGGACAGGGGGACCACGAGCAGTACTTC
TRBV7-2	-	TRBD1	TRBJ2-1	CASSSRTGPYNEQFF	TGTGCCAGCAGCTCAAGGACAGGACCTTACAATGAGCAGTTCTTC
TRBV7-9	-	-	TRBJ2-7	CASSRTPYYEQYF	TGTGCCAGCAGCCGGACACCTTACTACGAGCAGTACTTC
TRBV19	-	TRBD2	TRBJ2-7	CASSIAGGQEQYF	TGTGCCAGTAGTATAGCGGGAGGTCAAGAGCAGTACTTC
TRBV30	-	-	TRBJ1-3	CAWSVIPSSGNTIYF	TGTGCCTGGAGTGTAATCCCTAGCTCTGGAAACACCATATATTTT
TRBV27	once	TRBD1	TRBJ1-6	CASRSGTGGFGNSPLHF	TGTGCCAGCAGGTCCGGGACAGGGGGCTTTGGGAATTCACCCCTCCACTTT
TRBV19	-	TRBD1	TRBJ1-4	CASSPDRGWNEKLFF	TGTGCCAGTAGTCCCGACAGGGGGTGGAATGAAAAACTGTTTTTT
TRBV4-1	-	TRBD2	TRBJ2-5	CASSQERSGSLQETQYF	TGCGCCAGCAGCCAAGAGCGCAGCGGGAGCCTTCAAGAGACCCAGTACTTC
TRBV9	-	TRBD1	TRBJ2-7	CASSVVRTGDAYEQYF	TGTGCCAGCAGCGTAGTGAGGACAGGTGATGCCTACGAGCAGTACTTC
TRBV6-5	-	TRBD2	TRBJ2-7	CASTPAGVAYEQYF	TGTGCCAGCACCCCAGCGGGAGTGGCCTACGAGCAGTACTTC
TRBV5-5	-	TRBD1	TRBJ1-1	CASNPFTGAFAEAFF	TGTGCCAGCAACCCGTTCACAGGGGCCTTCGCTGAAGCTTTCTTT
TRBV12-5	few	-	TRBJ1-1	CASGRPTVAGTEAFF	TGTGCTAGTGGTCGTCCAACAGTGGCGGGCACTGAAGCTTTCTTT